Below are 2 T cell receptor beta chains sequenced from a single sample in a study of T cells in tuberculosis. Assay: immunoSEQ multiplex PCR; the TCRdb copy retains only in-frame clones and omits some. The table shows 25,000 to 35,000 clones, with nearly 97% occurring only once. Sequencing was done on a sample of PBMCs. These TCRs come from a donor aged 10 to 29 with latent tuberculosis or without tuberculosis infection.

This chain links TRBV19 with TRBJ2-7; 8 positions agree with TRBD2. The V gene's germline CDR1 is LNHDA and CDR2 SQIVND (reference sequence). This CDR3 spans 16 amino acids. The junction had 7 bases not matched to a gene; V was cut back by 1 base and J by 2 bases. The CDR3 DNA follows: TGTGCCAGTAGTATAGCCCGGGGGGGGAAGACCTACGAGCAGTACTTC. Amino acids: CASSIARGGKTYEQYF.

The chain employs TRBV7-2 and TRBJ2-3, with 11 bases that match TRBD2. CDR3 size: 17 residues. After removal of 2 bases from V and 8 bases from J, the junction contained 12 bases not matched to a gene. Germline CDR1 and CDR2: SGHTA and FQGNSA. CDR3 sequence (DNA): TGTGCCAGCAGCTTATGGGGTCCTGGGACTAGCGGCTCTACGCAGTATTTT. Translated: CASSLWGPGTSGSTQYF.